This TCR beta chain was sequenced in a study of Ad26.COV2.S vaccination and SARS-CoV-2 variants. In the study overall: Enrollment placed the donor in the COV1001 Ad26.COV2.S trial arm. General observations from the study: In vaccinated individuals, spike-specific CD8+ and CD4+ T cell responses reportedly displayed substantial breadth.

CDR3 length equals 12 residues. V dropped 1 base and J dropped 8 bases, with 8 bases sitting between them. Germline CDR1 and CDR2: SEHNR and FQNEAQ (reference sequence). The treatment was: roughly 20 received Ad26.COV2.S at low or high dose, single or two shots; five or six received placebo; per-sample allocation not given. Sampling took place 63 days after the first vaccine or placebo injection. TCRdb keeps only in-frame clones here, not all; method: immunoSEQ multiplex PCR. Of around 380,000 clones listed, roughly nine tenths were seen once; the top ten hold 3.5%. Comment on this clone: Its antigen is as yet unknown.

V and J are TRBV7-9 and TRBJ1-2; no definite D call. The starting material was peripheral blood, obtained in a trial of Ad26.COV2.S vaccine versus placebo. The sequence was collected from a person between 18 and 65 years old who received the Ad26.COV2.S COVID-19 vaccine or a placebo. The CDR3 sequence: CASSLEKGGYTF. The CDR3 DNA reads as TGTGCCAGCAGCTTAGAGAAAGGCGGCTACACCTTC. Full variable domain (remainder filled in from reference TRBV7-9 and TRBJ1-2): DTGVSQNPRHKITKRGQNVTFRCDPISEHNRLYWYRQTLGQGPEFLTYFQNEAQLEKSRLLSDRFSAERPKGSFSTLEIQRTEQGDSAMYLCASSLEKGGYTFGSGTRLTVV.